One sample yielded the 21 T cell receptor beta chains listed below, sequenced in a study of cytomegalovirus exposure and HLA in healthy donors. PCR employed 60 Vbeta and 13 Jbeta primers. TCRdb's copy holds only in-frame clones and misses some; the assay was immunoSEQ multiplex PCR. The specimen's table records 150,000 to 200,000 clones. The sequenced sample was PBMCs. These receptors all stem from a man aged 25 to 40 in good health and CMV-seronegative.

The rearrangement uses TRBV19 and TRBJ2-3; a weak D match, TRBD1 (6 bases). Germline lookup yields CDR1 LNHDA and CDR2 SQIVND (reference sequence). The CDR3 loop spans 16 amino acids. Trimming took 3 bases from V and 0 from J, leaving 13 bases between them. In DNA form, the CDR3 reads TGTGCCAGTAGTATGGGACAAGGCGGGAGCACAGATACGCAGTATTTT. As protein: CASSMGQGGSTDTQYF.

The chain links TRBV7-2 to TRBJ1-5, with 7 positions matching TRBD1. The CDR3 covers 18 residues. V was clipped by 1 base and J by 4 bases; unmatched bases: 13. Germline assignment: CDR1 SGHTA and CDR2 FQGNSA. CDR3 sequence reads: CASSLVGDSGTGNQPQHF. As DNA, the CDR3 is TGTGCCAGCAGCTTAGTGGGGGACAGTGGGACGGGGAATCAGCCCCAGCATTTT.

The chain couples TRBV2 to TRBJ2-5, with 9 bases matching TRBD1. With the DNA end fitting TRBJ2-7 better, the J assignment may be wrong. CDR1 and CDR2 from the germline V gene are SNHLY and FYNNEI. This CDR3 is 13 amino acids long. CDR3 protein: CASGGQGGYEQYF. The CDR3, as DNA: TGTGCCAGCGGGGGACAGGGTGGCTACGAGCAGTACTTC.

This chain links TRBV5-1 with TRBJ1-1; D is ambiguous. V lost 0 bases to trimming and J lost 6 bases, with 12 bases between them. Germline loops: CDR1 SGHRS, CDR2 YFSETQ. The CDR3 consists of 14 residues. CDR3 sequence (DNA): TGCGCCAGCAGCTTGGGCCAACAAGTCCCTGAAGCTTTCTTT. Translation gives CASSLGQQVPEAFF.

The gene calls are TRBV9 and TRBJ1-2; TRBD1 matches 9 bases. The CDR3 extends over 14 amino acids. V dropped 3 bases and J dropped 4; count of bases not matched to a gene: 4. Germline-derived CDR1 and CDR2 are SGDLS and YYNGEE. The CDR3 here is CASSAGTGFYGYTF. In nucleotides, the CDR3 is TGTGCCAGCAGCGCCGGGACAGGGTTCTATGGCTACACCTTC.

The chain is built from TRBV2 and TRBJ1-1; 10 nucleotides line up with TRBD1. The length of the CDR3 is 14 residues. Germline V CDR1 and CDR2: SNHLY, FYNNEI. The ends lost 4 bases at V and 5 bases at J; junction bases unmatched: 4. The CDR3 here is CASSGQGARTEAFF. CDR3 nucleotide sequence: TGTGCCAGCAGTGGACAGGGGGCGAGGACTGAAGCTTTCTTT.

The chain uses TRBV30 and TRBJ2-4, with 7 bases lining up with TRBD2. This CDR3 comprises 13 residues. CDR1 and CDR2 (germline): GTSNPN, SVGIG (reference sequence). The V gene end was trimmed by 1 base and the J gene end by 5 bases; junction bases not matched to a gene: 2. CDR3 sequence: CAWSGLAENIQYF. CDR3 DNA sequence: TGTGCCTGGAGTGGGCTAGCGGAAAACATTCAGTACTTC.

The CDR3 DNA is TGTGCTATCGGGACAGGGAGTGCCGAGCAGTACTTC. It specifies CAIGTGSAEQYF. V gene TRBV7-7 combines with J gene TRBJ2-5; 9 bases are a match to TRBD1. The end of the DNA is better explained by TRBJ2-7, so the J call may be wrong. This CDR3 has 12 amino acids. Looked up from germline, CDR1 is SSHAT and CDR2 is FNYEAQ (reference sequence).

The chain's CDR3 is CAAGEATNEKLFF. The CDR3, as DNA: TGTGCGGCGGGGGAAGCAACTAATGAAAAACTGTTTTTT. The V gene is TRBV13, the J gene TRBJ1-4; TRBD1 is a possible D gene (5 bases). Germline V CDR1 and CDR2: PRHDT, FYEKMQ (reference sequence). The CDR3 runs 13 residues.

The chain combines TRBV4-1 with TRBJ2-2; D unresolved. CDR1 and CDR2 (germline): MGHRA, YSYEKL. V was cut by 2 bases and J by 0 bases, with 7 bases left in between. The CDR3 is made up of 15 amino acids. The CDR3 DNA is TGCGCCAGCAGCCAACTTGTCCCGAACACCGGGGAGCTGTTTTTT. It codes for CASSQLVPNTGELFF.

V gene TRBV7-6 combines with J gene TRBJ2-3, with D tentatively TRBD2 (7 bases). CDR3 length: 15 amino acids. Looked up from germline, CDR1 is SGHVS and CDR2 is FNYEAQ. Trimming stripped 5 bases from V and 5 bases from J, with 17 bases between. The CDR3 is CASSKGEGNGDTQYF. CDR3 nucleotides: TGTGCCAGCAGCAAGGGGGAGGGCAATGGAGATACGCAGTATTTT. Full variable domain (missing parts from reference TRBV7-6 and TRBJ2-3): GAGVSQSPRYKVTKRGQDVALRCDPISGHVSLYWYRQALGQGPEFLTYFNYEAQQDKSGLPNDRFSAERPEGSISTLTIQRTEQRDSAMYRCASSKGEGNGDTQYFGPGTRLTVL.

The chain joins TRBV7-9 to TRBJ2-3, with D perhaps TRBD2 (7 bases). CDR1 is SEHNR, CDR2 FQNEAQ, per germline (reference sequence). V lost 5 bases to trimming and J lost 4 bases, with 16 bases between them. The CDR3 sequence is 15 residues long. The CDR3 protein is CASSGRGGVPDTQYF. CDR3 nucleotide sequence: TGTGCCAGCAGCGGAAGGGGGGGGGTCCCAGATACGCAGTATTTT. Drawing the rest from reference TRBV7-9 and TRBJ2-3, the complete variable domain is DTGVSQNPRHKITKRGQNVTFRCDPISEHNRLYWYRQTLGQGPEFLTYFQNEAQLEKSRLLSDRFSAERPKGSFSTLEIQRTEQGDSAMYLCASSGRGGVPDTQYFGPGTRLTVL.

The gene calls are TRBV30 and TRBJ2-5, with D perhaps matching TRBD2 (6 bases). Germline V CDR1 and CDR2: GTSNPN, SVGIG (reference sequence). This CDR3 spans 12 amino acids. V lost 2 bases and J lost 3, with 7 bases in between. This CDR3 is CAWSTGEETQYF. In nucleotides, the CDR3 is TGTGCCTGGAGTACGGGGGAAGAGACCCAGTACTTC.

V and J are TRBV28 and TRBJ1-1; D might be TRBD1 (6 bases). Germline CDR1 MDHEN, CDR2 SYDVKM. The CDR3 is 12 amino acids. Trimming stripped 1 base from V and 7 bases from J, with 7 bases between. CDR3: CASSLLTGEAFF. The DNA for the CDR3 is TGTGCCAGCAGTTTATTGACAGGTGAAGCTTTCTTT.

V is TRBV7-3 and J is TRBJ2-1; D perhaps matches TRBD1 (6 bases). Germline values: CDR1 SGHTA, CDR2 FQGTGA. This CDR3 is built from 14 residues. V was cut by 4 bases and J by 7 bases, with 14 bases left in between. CDR3 coding DNA: TGTGCCAGCAGCTCCCGACAGGCGGGTAATGAGCAGTTCTTC. It encodes CASSSRQAGNEQFF.

V gene TRBV11-2 combines with J gene TRBJ1-5, with D unclear. The CDR3 is 15 residues long. Germline V gene sequence: CDR1 SGHAT, CDR2 FQNNGV. V was pared by 8 bases and J by 6 bases, with 20 bases between. CDR3 sequence reads: CASGEGGLQSQPQHF. The CDR3 DNA sequence: TGTGCCAGCGGGGAGGGTGGGTTACAGTCTCAGCCCCAGCATTTT.

V gene TRBV28 combines with J gene TRBJ2-6; D is undetermined. The CDR3 has 14 residues. CDR1 is MDHEN and CDR2 is SYDVKM in the germline V gene. Trimming removed 6 bases at V and 11 bases at J, with 17 bases between. For the CDR3, the DNA is TGTGCCAGCAGCCCCGGCCCACAACGGGACGTCCTGACTTTC. This gives the protein CASSPGPQRDVLTF. The full variable domain, its missing parts supplied by reference TRBV28 and TRBJ2-6, is DVKVTQSSRYLVKRTGEKVFLECVQDMDHENMFWYRQDPGLGLRLIYFSYDVKMKEKGDIPEGYSVSREKKERFSLILESASTNQTSMYLCASSPGPQRDVLTFGAGSRLTVL.

In regard to this clone: Because it lacks the conserved phenylalanine or tryptophan at the end, this CDR3 is likely a read error. The V and J genes are TRBV27 and TRBJ1-6, with 10 bases identical to TRBD1. From germline, CDR1 is MNHEY and CDR2 SMNVEV (reference sequence). The junction had 8 bases not matched to a gene; V was cut back by 6 bases and J by 9 bases. This CDR3 is built from 15 residues. CDR3 bases: TGTGCCAGCAGCCAGACAGGGGGCTTTGGTTCACCCCTCCACCTT. Its translation is CASSQTGGFGSPLHL.

The chain employs TRBV5-5 and TRBJ2-7; 10 nucleotides match TRBD1. Per germline, CDR1 SGHKS and CDR2 YYEKEE (reference sequence). The CDR3 contains 15 residues. V shed 4 bases, J shed 3 bases, and the junction held 7 bases outside the gene matches. CDR3 coding DNA: TGTGCCAGCAGCCTCTCTGGGACAGGGGACTACGAGCAGTACTTC. Amino acids: CASSLSGTGDYEQYF.

V is TRBV19 and J is TRBJ1-2, with D tentatively TRBD1 (5 bases). Per the germline V gene, CDR1 is LNHDA and CDR2 is SQIVND (reference sequence). There are 11 residues in the CDR3. Trimming took 7 bases from V and 7 from J, leaving 10 bases between them. CDR3 DNA: TGTGCCAGTACCGAGCAGGGTGGCTACACCTTC. Protein sequence: CASTEQGGYTF.

The chain recombines TRBV4-2 with TRBJ1-5; D is perhaps TRBD1 (5 bases). CDR1 LGHNA and CDR2 YNFKEQ come from the germline V gene. This CDR3 contains 14 residues. V was pared by 1 base and J by 6 bases, with 10 bases between. This CDR3 reads CASSQAQGGQPQHF. The CDR3 bases are TGTGCCAGCAGCCAAGCCCAGGGTGGTCAGCCCCAGCATTTT.